The present T cell receptor (beta chain) was sequenced within a study of blood T cell repertoires in COVID-19. On the study more broadly: Specimens from acute and convalescent COVID-19 originated in the United States, Italy and Spain. Nucleic acid was either cDNA or gDNA, and it came from T cells, B-cell-depleted T cells, or PBMCs.

The CDR3 has 17 residues. Germline assignment: CDR1 LNHNV and CDR2 YYDKDF (reference sequence). J was trimmed by 3 bases and V by 5 bases; bases with no gene match: 10. Authors' processing steps: How many nucleated cells were present was estimated from reference gene primer amplification. TCRdb's table, derived via immunoSEQ multiplex PCR, lists solely in-frame clones and lacks some. For V, J and clone size, that table is used; D and trimming come from the DNA. This table has about 220,000 clones, approximately 84% appearing once. The source is a man between 50 and 59 years old who had recovered from COVID-19. The rearrangement links TRBV15 to TRBJ1-5, with 10 bases matching TRBD1. The sequencing input was peripheral blood. Written as DNA, the CDR3 is TGTGCCACCAGCCCCAGGAGGACAGGGGGTCCCAATCAGCCCCAGCATTTT. This translates into CATSPRRTGGPNQPQHF. The full variable domain, rest sourced from reference TRBV15 and TRBJ1-5, is DAMVIQNPRYQVTQFGKPVTLSCSQTLNHNVMYWYQQKSSQAPKLLFHYYDKDFNNEADTPDNFQSRRPNTSFCFLDIRSPGLGDTAMYLCATSPRRTGGPNQPQHFGDGTRLSIL.